This TCR beta chain was identified during a study of blood T cell repertoires in COVID-19. Study context: Specimens from acute and convalescent COVID-19 originated in the United States, Italy and Spain. PBMCs, B-cell-depleted T cells, or T cells provided the cDNA or gDNA that made up the material.

This clone is a singleton in its sample. In germline, CDR1 is LGHNA, CDR2 YNFKEQ. The CDR3 extends over 17 amino acids. Trimming took 0 bases from V and 4 from J, leaving 16 bases between them. Assay used: immunoSEQ multiplex PCR; TCRdb lists only in-frame clones, some missing. The table has 130,000 or so clones, around 87% seen once. This TCR derives from a woman in her forties or fifties who had recovered from COVID-19. The J gene is TRBJ1-5, the V gene TRBV4-2; weak D call: TRBD1 (6 bases). The sequencing sample was made of peripheral blood. CDR3 amino acids: CASSQDSGQGLNQPQHF. The CDR3 DNA follows: TGTGCCAGCAGCCAAGATTCGGGGCAGGGGCTAAATCAGCCCCAGCATTTT.